These 11 T cell receptor beta chains were all obtained from the same sample, sequenced in a study of spatial heterogeneity in lung cancer. MiXCR, applied by TCRdb to the 5' RACE reads, yields one record per CDR3 protein. Of 20,000 to 25,000 distinct CDR3 sequences in the sample, 3.3% were seen once. Time point noted: sample taken at primary tumor resection. Frozen PBMC, nontumor lung or tumor provided whole RNA, which was sequenced unsorted. Sample: PBMCs, taken at surgery. The source of these receptors is a female donor with early-stage non-small cell lung cancer.

At least ten counts were recorded for this clonotype. The chain links TRBV24-1 to TRBJ2-2, with D perhaps assigned TRBD1 or TRBD2 (6 bases each). The length of the CDR3 is 16 residues. V was clipped by 1 base and J by 6 bases, with 14 bases between them. Looked up from germline, CDR1 is KGHDR and CDR2 is SFDVKD. The CDR3 reads CATSDFGPGASGELFF. CDR3 in DNA: TGTGCCACCAGTGATTTCGGCCCGGGGGCATCCGGGGAGCTGTTTTTT.

This clonotype was counted at least ten times. The chain joins TRBV10-3 to TRBJ1-3; D perhaps matches TRBD1 (6 bases). The V and J ends lost 6 bases and 0 bases respectively, with 6 bases between them. From germline, CDR1 is ENHRY and CDR2 SYGVKD. This CDR3 comprises 13 residues. The CDR3 nucleotides are TGTGCCATCAGGGACAGCTCTGGAAACACCATATATTTT. Amino acid sequence: CAIRDSSGNTIYF.

This clonotype occurred many times. This rearrangement joins TRBV18 to TRBJ1-5; no clear D gene. The germline V gene encodes CDR1 KGHSH and CDR2 LQKENI. V lost 5 bases and J lost 2, with 10 bases in between. This CDR3 has 14 residues. As DNA, the CDR3 is TGTGCCAGCTCAGGGAATAAGGGCAATCAGCCCCAGCATTTT. Translation gives CASSGNKGNQPQHF.

The chain uses TRBV12-3 or TRBV12-4 and TRBJ1-5; D is possibly TRBD1 (5 bases). CDR3 length: 18 residues. V dropped 1 base and J dropped 2 bases, with 18 bases sitting between them. Here the CDR3 reads CASSLEGTAVYGNQPQHF. In DNA form, the CDR3 reads TGTGCCAGCAGTTTAGAGGGGACGGCGGTTTACGGCAATCAGCCCCAGCATTTT.

This clonotype was seen ten or more times. The chain joins TRBV19 to TRBJ2-2; D gene unclear. V gave up 3 bases and J gave up 5 bases, with 16 bases separating them. This CDR3 has 16 amino acids. Germline V gene data show CDR1 as LNHDA and CDR2 as SQIVND (reference sequence). CDR3 bases: TGTGCCAGTAGTATCAGTGGCTTCCTAGGAACCGGGGAGCTGTTTTTT. Translation gives CASSISGFLGTGELFF.

This clonotype was counted many times. V gene TRBV20-1 combines with J gene TRBJ2-3; 8 bases line up with TRBD1. The CDR3 sequence is 14 residues long. Per the germline V gene, CDR1 is DFQATT and CDR2 is SNEGSKA (reference sequence). Trimming cost V 0 bases and J 5 bases; bases outside gene matches: 4. The CDR3 protein is CSARDWGTGDTQYF. The CDR3 DNA follows: TGCAGTGCTAGAGATTGGGGGACAGGAGATACGCAGTATTTT.

The chain uses TRBV27 and TRBJ1-1; no clear D. Trimming took off 7 bases at V and 11 bases at J, with 14 bases between the two ends. This CDR3 is 11 amino acids long. CDR1 MNHEY and CDR2 SMNVEV come from the germline V gene (reference sequence). The chain's CDR3 is CASINYEKAFF. In DNA form, the CDR3 reads TGTGCCAGCATCAACTACGAGAAGGCTTTCTTT.

At least ten counts were recorded for this clonotype. This rearrangement joins TRBV12-3 or TRBV12-4 to TRBJ1-2; possible D gene TRBD1, 5 bases. This CDR3 spans 15 amino acids. Between the trimmed V and J ends, which lost 5 bases and 5 bases, there was a span of 18 bases. CDR3 sequence reads: CASSPTLRGIYGYTF. CDR3 in DNA: TGTGCCAGCAGTCCGACACTACGGGGGATATATGGCTACACCTTC.

This clonotype has a count of ten or more. The genes are TRBV2 and TRBJ2-7, with 8 bases matching TRBD2. CDR1 SNHLY and CDR2 FYNNEI come from the germline V gene. The V and J ends lost 8 bases and 8 bases, in that order; junction bases with no gene match: 2. CDR3 length: 10 amino acids. The CDR3 DNA reads as TGTGCCAGCGGCGGGGGGCAGCAGTACTTC. This gives the protein CASGGGQQYF.

This clonotype was recorded many times. The V and J genes are TRBV5-6 and TRBJ2-1; 7 nucleotides agree with TRBD2. CDR1 is SGHDT, CDR2 YYEEEE, per germline. Trimming took 5 bases from V and 8 from J; bases not matched to a gene: 13. This CDR3 contains 15 residues. The CDR3 protein is CASRGGTPLPDEQFF. The CDR3 region has the DNA TGTGCCAGCAGGGGAGGGACGCCCCTGCCGGATGAGCAGTTCTTC. Variable domain in full (rest from reference TRBV5-6 and TRBJ2-1): DAGVTQSPTHLIKTRGQQVTLRCSPKSGHDTVSWYQQALGQGPQFIFQYYEEEERQRGNFPDRFSGHQFPNYSSELNVNALLLGDSALYLCASRGGTPLPDEQFFGPGTRLTVL.

This clonotype occurred a few times. J is TRBJ2-5 and V is TRBV7-6; TRBD2 matches at 11 bases. The trim removed 4 bases at V and 2 bases at J, leaving 9 bases unmatched. This CDR3 is built from 17 residues. Per germline, CDR1 SGHVS and CDR2 FNYEAQ. The CDR3 bases are TGTGCCAGCAGCTATCGGGTAGCGGGAGGGTCACAAGAGACCCAGTACTTC. Its protein is CASSYRVAGGSQETQYF. Full variable domain (missing parts from reference TRBV7-6 and TRBJ2-5): GAGVSQSPRYKVTKRGQDVALRCDPISGHVSLYWYRQALGQGPEFLTYFNYEAQQDKSGLPNDRFSAERPEGSISTLTIQRTEQRDSAMYRCASSYRVAGGSQETQYFGPGTRLLVL.